These 19 T cell receptor beta chains were all obtained from the same sample, sequenced in a study of beta chain features in type 1 diabetes. Reverse transcription of all isolated RNA meant that expressed TCRB transcripts were sequenced. Clones were read by immunoSEQ multiplex PCR, and TCRdb kept only the in-frame ones, dropping some. The table has 900,000 or so clones, roughly a sixth seen once; the top ten hold 0.02% to 0.025%. The sequenced sample consisted of naive CD4+ T cells from blood. The receptors shown here come from a woman aged 18 to 35 in good health.

This chain connects TRBV11-2 to TRBJ2-4, with 9 bases lining up with TRBD2. Germline assignment: CDR1 SGHAT and CDR2 FQNNGV. The length of the CDR3 is 18 residues. The V and J ends lost 1 base and 2 bases, in that order; junction bases with no gene match: 9. CDR3 nucleotides: TGTGCCAGCAGCTTAGGGTTTAGCGGGAGCGTGACCAAAAACATTCAGTACTTC. It specifies CASSLGFSGSVTKNIQYF.

This clone has just a few counts. V gene TRBV7-2 combines with J gene TRBJ1-3; D possibly corresponds to TRBD1 (6 bases). V was pared by 7 bases and J by 0 bases, with 19 bases between. Germline CDR1 reads SGHTA; CDR2 reads FQGNSA. The length of the CDR3 is 17 residues. As DNA, the CDR3 is TGTGCCAGCACCGGGGGACACTCTTTCCACTCTGGAAACACCATATATTTT. Its protein product is CASTGGHSFHSGNTIYF.

There are a few counts of this clone. The chain couples TRBV10-3 to TRBJ2-2; 7 bases map to TRBD2. CDR3 length equals 14 residues. Per germline, CDR1 ENHRY and CDR2 SYGVKD. After removal of 10 bases from V and 4 bases from J, the junction contained 9 bases not matched to a gene. The CDR3 is CATRLASGTGELFF. Here the CDR3 DNA reads TGTGCCACCCGACTAGCCTCGGGCACCGGGGAGCTGTTTTTT.

Only a few counts were recorded for this clone. The genes are TRBV7-2 and TRBJ2-1; TRBD1 aligns across 9 bases. The J segment lost 6 bases and the V segment lost 5 bases, leaving 8 bases of the junction unmatched. CDR1 SGHTA and CDR2 FQGNSA come from the germline V gene. CDR3 length: 15 amino acids. CDR3 sequence (DNA): TGTGCCAGCAGCCATCCGGGACAGGGTTCCAATGAGCAGTTCTTC. It is translated as CASSHPGQGSNEQFF. Based on the CDR3 plus reference TRBV7-2 and TRBJ2-1, the full variable domain is GAGVSQSPSNKVTEKGKDVELRCDPISGHTALYWYRQSLGQGLEFLIYFQGNSAPDKSGLPSDRFSAERTGGSVSTLTIQRTQQEDSAVYLCASSHPGQGSNEQFFGPGTRLTVL.

The V call is TRBV11-2, the J call TRBJ2-3; D is uncertain. The length of the CDR3 is 14 residues. The germline V gene encodes CDR1 SGHAT and CDR2 FQNNGV. The germline V and J ends were trimmed by 7 bases and 2 bases, with 13 bases remaining between them. CDR3 nucleotides: TGTGCCAGCACCTTCCGGGTCCTCACAGATACGCAGTATTTT. Encoded protein: CASTFRVLTDTQYF. Full variable domain (remainder filled in from reference TRBV11-2 and TRBJ2-3): EAGVAQSPRYKIIEKRQSVAFWCNPISGHATLYWYQQILGQGPKLLIQFQNNGVVDDSQLPKDRFSAERLKGVDSTLKIQPAKLEDSAVYLCASTFRVLTDTQYFGPGTRLTVL.

This chain connects TRBV28 to TRBJ2-7; the D is unclear. Between the trimmed V and J ends, which lost 2 bases and 6 bases, there was a span of 17 bases. Germline assignment: CDR1 MDHEN and CDR2 SYDVKM. The CDR3 spans 15 residues. The CDR3 coding sequence is TGTGCCAGCAGTTTAGGTAGCCCCCATACCGGCGAGCAGTACTTC. It translates to CASSLGSPHTGEQYF. Full variable domain (missing parts from reference TRBV28 and TRBJ2-7): DVKVTQSSRYLVKRTGEKVFLECVQDMDHENMFWYRQDPGLGLRLIYFSYDVKMKEKGDIPEGYSVSREKKERFSLILESASTNQTSMYLCASSLGSPHTGEQYFGPGTRLTVT.

This chain joins TRBV4-2 and TRBJ1-5; D gene uncertain. The length of the CDR3 is 15 residues. Germline V gives CDR1 LGHNA, CDR2 YNFKEQ. V dropped 0 bases and J dropped 2 bases, with 8 bases sitting between them. CDR3 sequence: CASSQEVLGNQPQHF. The CDR3 bases are TGTGCCAGCAGCCAAGAGGTCTTGGGCAATCAGCCCCAGCATTTT.

J is TRBJ2-3 and V is TRBV18; 8 nucleotides line up with TRBD2. This CDR3 contains 14 residues. CDR1 KGHSH and CDR2 LQKENI come from the germline V gene. Trimming cost V 7 bases and J 2 bases; bases outside gene matches: 5. For the CDR3, the DNA is TGTGCCAGCTTTCTAGCGGGCAACACAGATACGCAGTATTTT. Protein product: CASFLAGNTDTQYF. The full variable domain, completed using reference TRBV18 and TRBJ2-3, is NAGVMQNPRHLVRRRGQEARLRCSPMKGHSHVYWYRQLPEEGLKFMVYLQKENIIDESGMPKERFSAEFPKEGPSILRIQQVVRGDSAAYFCASFLAGNTDTQYFGPGTRLTVL.

The chain joins TRBV4-1 to TRBJ2-7; 9 bases are shared with TRBD2. CDR3 size: 17 residues. Per the germline V gene, CDR1 is MGHRA and CDR2 is YSYEKL. After removal of 1 base from V and 3 bases from J, the junction contained 10 bases not matched to a gene. CDR3 sequence: CASSQARERGVSYEQYF. The CDR3 nucleotides are TGCGCCAGCAGCCAAGCGCGGGAGCGGGGGGTCAGCTACGAGCAGTACTTC.

This chain uses TRBV19 with TRBJ2-7; no clear D. V dropped 0 bases and J dropped 0 bases, with 6 bases sitting between them. CDR1 and CDR2 from the germline V gene are LNHDA and SQIVND (reference sequence). The CDR3 spans 14 residues. CDR3 amino acids: CASSIEGFSYEQYF. The CDR3 nucleotides are TGTGCCAGTAGTATAGAGGGATTCTCCTACGAGCAGTACTTC.

This clone came up a few times. The V call is TRBV11-2, the J call TRBJ1-1; D gene unclear. The CDR3 loop spans 15 amino acids. Germline CDR1 is SGHAT and CDR2 is FQNNGV. The V and J ends lost 2 bases and 2 bases respectively, with 12 bases between them. As DNA, the CDR3 is TGTGCCAGCAGCTTACTCCGAGGGATAAACACTGAAGCTTTCTTT. This translates into CASSLLRGINTEAFF.

This clone was observed a few times. The final CDR3 position lacks the conserved phenylalanine or tryptophan, pointing to a likely read error. No DNA is shown, since the ends of the CDR3 on it are uncertain; the CDR3 is the one TCRdb lists. The CDR3 is CAISESWGQGFL. The J gene is TRBJ1-1, the V gene TRBV10-3; the D call in the table, TRBD1, was not verified against the DNA. The CDR3 length is 12 residues, termini included. Germline loops: CDR1 ENHRY, CDR2 SYGVKD.

The chain recombines TRBV27 with TRBJ1-2; 7 bases align to TRBD1. Per the germline V gene, CDR1 is MNHEY and CDR2 is SMNVEV (reference sequence). V dropped 9 bases and J dropped 11; count of bases not matched to a gene: 9. The CDR3 runs to 11 residues. Here the CDR3 reads CASGQAAGYTF. The CDR3 region has the DNA TGTGCCAGTGGACAGGCGGCCGGGTACACCTTC.

This clone has only a few counts. At the DNA level, this CDR3 is encoded by other sequences in the same sample as well. The chain has TRBV20-1 and TRBJ2-3; D ambiguous. Germline CDR1 DFQATT, CDR2 SNEGSKA (reference sequence). The germline V and J ends were trimmed by 3 bases and 3 bases, with 4 bases remaining between them. The CDR3 length is 11 residues. CDR3 region: CSASLTDTQYF. The CDR3 DNA follows: TGCAGTGCTAGCTTAACAGATACGCAGTATTTT.

This clone was counted only a few times. The chain couples TRBV18 to TRBJ2-1; 12 bases match TRBD2. The CDR3 totals 15 residues. V shed 3 bases, J shed 9 bases, and the junction held 6 bases outside the gene matches. Germline CDR1 KGHSH, CDR2 LQKENI. The CDR3 sequence is CASSPAWTSGAEQFF. CDR3 nucleotides: TGTGCCAGCTCACCGGCTTGGACTAGCGGGGCTGAGCAGTTCTTC.

This clone was observed a handful of times. This rearrangement joins TRBV29-1 to TRBJ1-1; D uncertain. In germline, CDR1 is SQVTM, CDR2 ANQGSEA. V lost 3 bases and J 0 bases, leaving 8 bases between the germline ends. The CDR3 totals 13 residues. The CDR3 DNA is TGCAGCGTTGAGTGGCGTTTGAACACTGAAGCTTTCTTT. Translation gives CSVEWRLNTEAFF.

This clone was counted between two and nine times. This chain uses TRBV10-3 with TRBJ2-5, with D perhaps TRBD2 (5 bases). CDR3 length: 14 amino acids. Trimming left V 6 bases short and J 4 bases short, with 15 bases between. Germline values: CDR1 ENHRY, CDR2 SYGVKD. CDR3 sequence: CAISSWEQGETQYF. In DNA form, the CDR3 reads TGTGCCATCAGCTCGTGGGAGCAAGGAGAGACCCAGTACTTC.

The V call is TRBV18, the J call TRBJ2-1; D gene ambiguous. Trimming took off 6 bases at V and 4 bases at J, with 16 bases between the two ends. This CDR3 has 15 residues. In germline, CDR1 is KGHSH, CDR2 LQKENI. DNA for the CDR3: TGTGCCAGCTCGGCTAAACGACTCACGTACAATGAGCAGTTCTTC. Translated, it gives CASSAKRLTYNEQFF. Based on the CDR3 plus reference TRBV18 and TRBJ2-1, the full variable domain is NAGVMQNPRHLVRRRGQEARLRCSPMKGHSHVYWYRQLPEEGLKFMVYLQKENIIDESGMPKERFSAEFPKEGPSILRIQQVVRGDSAAYFCASSAKRLTYNEQFFGPGTRLTVL.

A few counts support this clone. The chain joins TRBV6-6 to TRBJ1-1, with TRBD1 as a possible D gene (5 bases). V gave up 3 bases and J gave up 10 bases, with 15 bases separating them. This CDR3 has 13 residues. Germline CDR1 MNHNY, CDR2 SVGAGI (reference sequence). CDR3 sequence reads: CASSYGDRVGAFF. The CDR3, as DNA: TGTGCCAGCAGTTATGGGGACCGGGTAGGAGCTTTCTTT.